A selection of T cell receptor beta chains follows, all from one sample in a study of cytomegalovirus exposure and HLA in healthy donors. Some clones are missing from TCRdb's copy, which holds only in-frame ones; the method was immunoSEQ multiplex PCR. The table includes 100,000 to 150,000 clones, roughly 84% detected once. Sequencing input: PBMCs. The receptors were gathered from a woman aged 18-35 years in good health and CMV-seropositive. Each CDR3 is given with its conserved first and last residue. A D gene is named only where the DNA matches it firmly. Size is omitted from some rows. Given values are once, few, many or a class for expanded clones.

>-|-|TRBV7-9|TRBJ1-1
TGTGCCAGCAGCCTCTCGGGGGGCGGCACTGAAGCTTTCTTT
CASSLSGGGTEAFF
>-|-|TRBV6-5|TRBJ1-3
TGTGCCAGCAGTCGACTAACCTGGGTCGGAAACACCATATATTTT
CASSRLTWVGNTIYF
>-|-|TRBV5-1|TRBJ2-3
TGCGCCAGCAGTCCCGGGACTCGAACGTCACCTACGCAGTATTTT
CASSPGTRTSPTQYF
>-|-|TRBV13|TRBJ1-1
TGTGCCAGCAGCTCTTCACCGGCTGAAGCTTTCTTT
CASSSSPAEAFF
>-|TRBD1|TRBV27|TRBJ1-1
TGTGCCAGCAGTTTCGCCGGGACAGCTTTTGAAGCTTTCTTT
CASSFAGTAFEAFF
>-|TRBD1|TRBV7-8|TRBJ1-5
TGTGCCAGCAGGCCTGGACAGGACGTTCAATTAGATCAGCCCCAGCATTTT
CASRPGQDVQLDQPQHF
>-|TRBD1|TRBV7-9|TRBJ2-7
TGTGCCAGCAGCTTAGCGCTGACAGGGTACGACGAGCAGTACTTC
CASSLALTGYDEQYF
>-|TRBD2|TRBV6-4|TRBJ2-1
TGTGCCAGCAGTCGGCTAGCGGGGGCCGGGTACAATGAGCAGTTCTTC
CASSRLAGAGYNEQFF
>-|-|TRBV7-2|TRBJ1-1
TGTGCCAGCAGCTGGATCCAGGGAAACACTGAAGCTTTCTTT
CASSWIQGNTEAFF
>few|-|TRBV9|TRBJ1-6
TGTGCCAGCAGCGTAGCTGGACACCATAATAATTCACCCCTCCACTTT
CASSVAGHHNNSPLHF
>-|TRBD2|TRBV9|TRBJ2-3
TGTGCCAGCAGCGTAGCAATCGAGCGGGGGGGCGGATTCGCAGATACGCAGTATTTT
CASSVAIERGGGFADTQYF
>-|TRBD2|TRBV14|TRBJ2-7
TGTGCCAGCAGCCAAGGGGTGGCGGGGGTCAACTCCTACGAGCAGTACTTC
CASSQGVAGVNSYEQYF
>once|-|TRBV11-1|TRBJ1-6
TGTGCCAGTTCGATTGTGGGGGCGATTTCACCCCTCCACTTT
CASSIVGAISPLHF
>-|TRBD1|TRBV18|TRBJ1-3
TGTGCCAGCTCACCGGGACAGGCGTCCTCTGGAAACACCATATATTTT
CASSPGQASSGNTIYF
>-|-|TRBV7-2|TRBJ1-1
TGTGCCAGCAGCCCCGACAGGATTATGAACACTGAAGCTTTCTTT
CASSPDRIMNTEAFF
>-|-|TRBV7-9|TRBJ2-5
TGTGCCAGCAGACCCCAGGCACCTCTCCAAGAGACCCAGTACTTC
CASRPQAPLQETQYF
>-|-|TRBV6-5|TRBJ1-2
TGTGCCAGCAGTTACGATCCGACAGACTATGGCTACACCTTC
CASSYDPTDYGYTF
>-|-|TRBV4-1|TRBJ2-2
TGCGCCAGCAGCCCCGGGGAGAACACCGGGGAGCTGTTTTTT
CASSPGENTGELFF
>-|-|TRBV5-1|TRBJ2-6
TGCGCCAGCAGCTTAAACAGGGTTGGGGCCAACGTCCTGACTTTC
CASSLNRVGANVLTF
>-|-|TRBV19|TRBJ1-4
TGTGCCAGTACTACCTTTAAGAAACTGGGGAGTGAAAAACTGTTTTTT
CASTTFKKLGSEKLFF
>-|-|TRBV6-1|TRBJ1-4
TGTGCCAGCAGTCCACGTCCGAGCGAAAAACTGTTTTTT
CASSPRPSEKLFF
>-|TRBD2|TRBV5-1|TRBJ2-3
TGCGCCAGCAGCCCGGGACTAGCGGGGGATACGCAGTATTTT
CASSPGLAGDTQYF
>-|-|TRBV9|TRBJ1-3
TGTGCCAGCAGCCCATGGACAGCTTTTTCCGGAAACACCATATATTTT
CASSPWTAFSGNTIYF
>few|-|TRBV6-5|TRBJ1-1
TGTGCCAGCAGTCTTCAGACAGGATGGAACACTGAAGCTTTCTTT
CASSLQTGWNTEAFF
>few|-|TRBV4-1|TRBJ2-5
TGCGCCAGCAGCCAACTCGGGGAGACCCAGTACTTC
CASSQLGETQYF
>-|-|TRBV10-3|TRBJ2-6
TGTGCCATCACGAGGGAACTGACTGCAGGGGCCAACGTCCTGACTTTC
CAITRELTAGANVLTF
>-|-|TRBV10-1|TRBJ1-5
TGCGCCAGCTTGCGGTGGCCCCAGCATTTT
CASLRWPQHF
>-|-|TRBV13|TRBJ2-6
TGTGCCAGCAGCTTAATGATGAGCTCTGGGGCCAACGTCCTGACTTTC
CASSLMMSSGANVLTF
>-|-|TRBV5-1|TRBJ1-3
TGCGCCAGCAGCTTGGCCACAGCTGGAAACACCATATATTTT
CASSLATAGNTIYF
>-|TRBD2|TRBV10-1|TRBJ2-3
TGCGCCAGCAGTGAGTCCTCTAGCGGGGCAGATACGCAGTATTTT
CASSESSSGADTQYF
>-|-|TRBV29-1|TRBJ1-1
TGCAGCACCCGCCCCCCAGAGAACACTGAAGCTTTCTTT
CSTRPPENTEAFF
>once|-|TRBV5-5|TRBJ2-5
TGTGCCAGCAGCTTGGCGCTGGGCGAGGAGACCCAGTACTTC
CASSLALGEETQYF